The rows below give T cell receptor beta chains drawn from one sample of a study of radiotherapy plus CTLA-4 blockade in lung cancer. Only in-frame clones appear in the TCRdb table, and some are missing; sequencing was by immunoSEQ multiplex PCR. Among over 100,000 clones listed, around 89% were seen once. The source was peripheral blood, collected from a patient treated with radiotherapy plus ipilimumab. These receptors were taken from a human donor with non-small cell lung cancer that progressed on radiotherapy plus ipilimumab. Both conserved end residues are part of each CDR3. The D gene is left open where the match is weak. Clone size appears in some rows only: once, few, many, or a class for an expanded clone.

CDR3: CASSQRTRQDPNEKLFF
DNA: TGCGCCAGCAGTCAACGAACTCGACAGGACCCTAATGAAAAACTGTTTTTT
J: TRBJ1-4
D: NA
size: NA
V: TRBV23-1

CDR3: CASRSFNYGYTF
DNA: TGTGCCAGCAGGAGCTTCAACTATGGCTACACCTTC
J: TRBJ1-2
D: NA
size: NA
V: TRBV6-5

CDR3: CASSLTGVHTGELFF
DNA: TGTGCCAGCAGCTTAACGGGAGTCCACACCGGGGAGCTGTTTTTT
J: TRBJ2-2
D: NA
size: NA
V: TRBV7-3

CDR3: CASGERGGKEKLFF
DNA: TGTGCCAGCGGAGAGAGGGGGGGTAAGGAAAAACTGTTTTTT
J: TRBJ1-4
D: NA
size: NA
V: TRBV27

CDR3: CASSLVGVTTEAFF
DNA: TGTGCCAGCAGCTTGGTAGGGGTAACTACTGAAGCTTTCTTT
J: TRBJ1-1
D: NA
size: NA
V: TRBV5-6

CDR3: CSARSGDTQYF
DNA: TGCAGTGCTCGCTCCGGGGATACGCAGTATTTT
J: TRBJ2-3
D: NA
size: NA
V: TRBV20-1

CDR3: CSVLGTGSLRLYGYTF
DNA: TGCAGCGTTCTCGGGACAGGGAGCCTTAGGTTATATGGCTACACCTTC
J: TRBJ1-2
D: TRBD1
size: NA
V: TRBV29-1

CDR3: CASSKVAYNEQFF
DNA: TGTGCCAGCAGCAAAGTCGCGTACAATGAGCAGTTCTTC
J: TRBJ2-1
D: NA
size: NA
V: TRBV21-1

CDR3: CASSLLPRQGQNNEQFF
DNA: TGTGCCAGCAGCTTACTCCCCAGGCAGGGACAGAACAATGAGCAGTTCTTC
J: TRBJ2-1
D: TRBD1
size: NA
V: TRBV11-2

CDR3: CASSPYSAVRDDGYTF
DNA: TGTGCCAGCAGTCCATATTCGGCCGTCAGGGATGATGGCTACACCTTC
J: TRBJ1-2
D: NA
size: NA
V: TRBV27

CDR3: CASSLAGPPNTEAFF
DNA: TGCGCCAGCAGCTTGGCCGGGCCACCGAACACTGAAGCTTTCTTT
J: TRBJ1-1
D: NA
size: NA
V: TRBV5-1

CDR3: CASSRGGNTDTQYF
DNA: TGTGCCAGCAGCCGCGGGGGAAACACAGATACGCAGTATTTT
J: TRBJ2-3
D: TRBD2
size: NA
V: TRBV11-3

CDR3: CASRPGQGLETQYF
DNA: TGTGCCAGCAGACCCGGGCAGGGGTTAGAGACCCAGTACTTC
J: TRBJ2-5
D: NA
size: NA
V: TRBV2

CDR3: CAWGRQVSTEAFF
DNA: TGTGCCTGGGGGAGACAGGTTAGCACTGAAGCTTTCTTT
J: TRBJ1-1
D: NA
size: NA
V: TRBV30

CDR3: CASSVVGQGGLGANVLTF
DNA: TGTGCCAGCAGCGTAGTGGGACAGGGGGGGCTCGGGGCCAACGTCCTGACTTTC
J: TRBJ2-6
D: TRBD1
size: NA
V: TRBV9

CDR3: CASSLGGIGQPQHF
DNA: TGTGCCAGCAGTTTAGGGGGGATAGGTCAGCCCCAGCATTTT
J: TRBJ1-5
D: NA
size: NA
V: TRBV28

CDR3: CASSQGRVETQYF
DNA: TGTGCCAGCAGCCAAGGCAGGGTGGAGACCCAGTACTTC
J: TRBJ2-5
D: NA
size: NA
V: TRBV7-8

CDR3: CSVRDTYEQYF
DNA: TGCAGCGTTAGGGACACCTACGAGCAGTACTTC
J: TRBJ2-7
D: NA
size: once
V: TRBV29-1

CDR3: CASSPDSTYEQYF
DNA: TGTGCCAGCAGCCCGGACAGCACCTACGAGCAGTACTTC
J: TRBJ2-7
D: NA
size: NA
V: TRBV5-4

CDR3: CSGGEIEAFF
DNA: TGCAGTGGAGGCGAGATTGAAGCTTTCTTT
J: TRBJ1-1
D: NA
size: NA
V: TRBV20-1

CDR3: CASSYSIYTDTQYF
DNA: TGTGCCAGCAGTTACTCGATCTACACAGATACGCAGTATTTT
J: TRBJ2-3
D: NA
size: NA
V: TRBV6-6

CDR3: CASSGSPYNEQFF
DNA: TGTGCCAGCAGCGGCTCACCGTACAATGAGCAGTTCTTC
J: TRBJ2-1
D: NA
size: NA
V: TRBV9

CDR3: CASSRLARTGELFF
DNA: TGTGCCAGCAGTAGACTAGCGCGGACCGGGGAGCTGTTTTTT
J: TRBJ2-2
D: TRBD2
size: NA
V: TRBV27

CDR3: CASSVGPGMNTEAFF
DNA: TGTGCCAGCAGCGTAGGGCCAGGGATGAACACTGAAGCTTTCTTT
J: TRBJ1-1
D: NA
size: NA
V: TRBV9

CDR3: CASSRQGGSEKLFF
DNA: TGTGCCAGCAGTAGACAGGGGGGGAGTGAAAAACTGTTTTTT
J: TRBJ1-4
D: TRBD1
size: NA
V: TRBV5-4

CDR3: CASSLDGGTETQYF
DNA: TGCGCCAGCAGCTTGGACGGCGGGACGGAGACCCAGTACTTC
J: TRBJ2-5
D: NA
size: NA
V: TRBV5-1

CDR3: CASSAVLAGIYNEQFF
DNA: TGTGCCAGCAGTGCGGTTCTAGCGGGGATCTACAATGAGCAGTTCTTC
J: TRBJ2-1
D: TRBD2
size: NA
V: TRBV6-1

CDR3: CASSSLSGSSYEQYF
DNA: TGTGCCAGCAGTTCTCTTAGCGGGAGCTCCTACGAGCAGTACTTC
J: TRBJ2-7
D: TRBD2
size: once
V: TRBV27

CDR3: CASRTGGTYNEQFF
DNA: TGTGCCAGCAGGACAGGGGGGACCTACAATGAGCAGTTCTTC
J: TRBJ2-1
D: TRBD1
size: NA
V: TRBV2

CDR3: CASSPLSGSTDTQYF
DNA: TGTGCCAGCAGCCCCCTCAGCGGGAGCACAGATACGCAGTATTTT
J: TRBJ2-3
D: NA
size: NA
V: TRBV7-8

CDR3: CASSEQENTGELFF
DNA: TGTGCTAGCAGTGAACAGGAGAACACCGGGGAGCTGTTTTTT
J: TRBJ2-2
D: NA
size: NA
V: TRBV7-7

CDR3: CASSLAKNGRYEQYF
DNA: TGTGCCAGCAGCTTGGCCAAGAACGGGCGCTACGAGCAGTACTTC
J: TRBJ2-7
D: NA
size: once
V: TRBV5-4